The 9 T cell receptor beta chains in this list originate from one sample, sequenced in a study of shared clonotypes between healthy human individuals. Some clones are missing from TCRdb's copy, which holds only in-frame ones; the method was immunoSEQ multiplex PCR. The sample records 1,100,000 or so clones, about 84% being singletons. Sequencing was carried out using memory CD4+ T cells from PBMCs. The subset was: CD45RA-negative fraction. The source is a man younger than 30 in good health. Some clones in this sample may be carry-over from other donors' samples.

The genes are TRBV28 and TRBJ2-7; D remains unclear. Trimming pared 6 bases from V and 5 bases from J, leaving 8 bases between. CDR3 length: 11 residues. Germline CDR1 reads MDHEN; CDR2 reads SYDVKM. The CDR3 here is CASRDFDEQYF. CDR3 nucleotides: TGTGCCAGCAGAGACTTTGACGAGCAGTACTTC.

This rearrangement joins TRBV19 to TRBJ1-4; 10 bases are a match to TRBD1. CDR3 length: 16 residues. The germline CDR1 and CDR2 sequences are LNHDA and SQIVND (reference sequence). V shed 6 bases and J 3 bases; nucleotides not matched to a gene: 7. CDR3 sequence: CASSRKGQGANEKLFF. DNA for the CDR3: TGTGCCAGTAGCCGTAAAGGACAGGGGGCTAATGAAAAACTGTTTTTT.

The rearrangement links TRBV5-1 to TRBJ2-2, with D perhaps TRBD2 (5 bases). The CDR3 is made up of 14 amino acids. CDR1 is SGHRS, CDR2 YFSETQ, per germline. Trimming stripped 6 bases from V and 2 bases from J, with 11 bases between. Here the CDR3 reads CASKAAPNTGELFF. The CDR3 bases are TGCGCCAGCAAAGCGGCACCTAACACCGGGGAGCTGTTTTTT.

This clone was recorded once. CDR3 in DNA: TGTGCCAGCAGTGTCCGGAGGACTGAAGCTTTCTTT. Amino acid sequence: CASSVRRTEAFF. The rearrangement links TRBV2 to TRBJ1-1; D is unclear. The CDR3 is 12 amino acids. CDR1 is SNHLY, CDR2 FYNNEI, per germline. The V gene lost 4 bases and the J gene lost 5 bases, with 8 bases spanning the gap.

The V gene is TRBV7-6, the J gene TRBJ1-1; possibly TRBD1 for D (5 bases). Trimming cost V 1 base and J 5 bases, with 17 bases left between them. Germline V gene lookup returns CDR1 SGHVS and CDR2 FNYEAQ. The CDR3 runs 16 residues. DNA for the CDR3: TGTGCCAGCAGCTTAGGGGTGTATGGGGGAGAGACTGAAGCTTTCTTT. Encoded protein: CASSLGVYGGETEAFF.

The rearrangement joins TRBV18 to TRBJ2-2, with 8 bases aligning to TRBD1. V lost 8 bases to trimming and J lost 6 bases; unmatched junction nucleotides: 14. This CDR3 region has 16 residues. Germline V gene data show CDR1 as KGHSH and CDR2 as LQKENI. CDR3: CASHRARTGSSGELFF. The CDR3 region has the DNA TGTGCCAGCCACAGGGCACGGACAGGGTCCTCCGGGGAGCTGTTTTTT.

The J gene is TRBJ1-2, the V gene TRBV29-1; unclear D gene. The CDR3 runs 17 residues. Germline V gives CDR1 SQVTM, CDR2 ANQGSEA. The V and J ends lost 4 bases and 6 bases respectively, with 27 bases between them. The CDR3 DNA reads TGCAGCGTTGGGCCCTTCTTTGCCAACTCCGAGTCGCATGGCTACACCTTC. It codes for CSVGPFFANSESHGYTF.

The gene calls are TRBV25-1 and TRBJ2-1; 13 nucleotides line up with TRBD2. The CDR3 is 16 residues long. Germline loops: CDR1 MGHDK, CDR2 SYGVNS. Trimming cost V 3 bases and J 3 bases; bases outside gene matches: 2. The CDR3 region is CASSDTSGRVYNEQFF. The CDR3 nucleotides are TGTGCCAGCAGTGATACTAGCGGGAGGGTCTACAATGAGCAGTTCTTC.

This clone was seen more than once but under ten times. The same CDR3 arises from other DNA sequences in this sample as well. The chain joins TRBV5-6 to TRBJ1-5; D not resolved. CDR1 SGHDT and CDR2 YYEEEE come from the germline V gene. The CDR3 is 12 residues long. The V end was cut by 0 bases, the J end by 7 bases, with 5 bases between. CDR3 residues: CASSLDGQPQHF. CDR3 nucleotides: TGTGCCAGCAGCTTGGATGGGCAGCCCCAGCATTTT. The variable domain in full, completed from reference TRBV5-6 and TRBJ1-5, reads DAGVTQSPTHLIKTRGQQVTLRCSPKSGHDTVSWYQQALGQGPQFIFQYYEEEERQRGNFPDRFSGHQFPNYSSELNVNALLLGDSALYLCASSLDGQPQHFGDGTRLSIL.